One T cell receptor (beta chain) is described in this entry. Its antigen is not known. In germline, CDR1 is SGHRS, CDR2 YFSETQ. V lost 2 bases and J lost 0, with 9 bases in between. This CDR3 has 15 amino acids. This entry comes from a study of OX40 agonist ivuxolimab in advanced cancers. Turning to the study itself: Hepatocellular carcinoma, melanoma, renal cell or head and neck cancer was diagnosed in the dose-escalation patients.

The method was immunoSEQ multiplex PCR; TCRdb's version includes in-frame clones alone and lacks a portion of them. The top ten hold roughly 4.5% of the sample, which has roughly 62,000 clones, around 83% seen once. Study-level points and caveats: There was clonal expansion of CD4+ and CD8+ blood T cells by week 6 at 0.1 to 3.0 mg/kg. No antigen was identified for the clonally expanded peripheral T cells.

The chain joins TRBV5-1 to TRBJ1-3; D unresolved. Sequenced here: CD4+ or CD8+ T cells sorted from blood, sampled in a trial of the OX40 agonist ivuxolimab. This TCR came from an adult with an advanced solid tumor such as melanoma, head and neck, liver or kidney cancer. CDR3 region: CASSLIGVSGNTIYF. CDR3 nucleotides: TGCGCCAGCAGCTTAATAGGCGTCTCTGGAAACACCATATATTTT.